The entry below describes one T cell receptor (beta chain). CDR1 and CDR2 (germline): SQVTM, ANQGSEA. Trimming stripped 6 bases from V and 3 bases from J, with 12 bases between. This CDR3 contains 12 residues. The protocol was immunoSEQ multiplex PCR, while the TCRdb copy is restricted to in-frame clones and leaves out a portion. The sample has 41,000 or so clones; around 87% are singletons. These data are taken from a study of T cells in localized non-small cell lung cancer. The sequencing used peripheral blood, collected before any cancer treatment. This TCR derives from a woman aged 18 to 55 with stage III lung adenocarcinoma. The rearrangement uses TRBV29-1 and TRBJ2-7, with D perhaps TRBD2 (6 bases). In nucleotides, the CDR3 is TGCAGCGTGCCTGGAGGGCGCTACGAGCAGTACTTC. It encodes CSVPGGRYEQYF.